This entry describes one TCR beta chain. This sample is part of a study of technical replicates of blood from several donors. Here immunoSEQ multiplex PCR was the method, and the copy in TCRdb shows in-frame clones only, minus some. Among approximately 59,000 clones listed, about 86% were seen once. V trimming: 8 bases; J trimming: 2 bases; junction bases outside the gene matches: 7. The CDR3 sequence is 14 residues long. Per germline, CDR1 MNHEY and CDR2 SVGAGI. The TCR comes from a human donor in good health. Some clones in this sample may be carry-over from other donors' samples. This sequence joins TRBV6-5 and TRBJ2-3; 7 nucleotides match TRBD2. The specimen sequenced was PBMCs. CDR3 protein: CASEAGVTTDTQYF. CDR3 DNA: TGTGCCAGCGAGGCGGGGGTGACCACAGATACGCAGTATTTT.